The 6 T cell receptor beta chains below come from one sample, sequenced in a study of blood T cell repertoires in COVID-19 (dated by TCRdb to about 2020). The library came from the immunoSEQ multiplex PCR assay. This immuneACCESS table, as held by TCRdb, lists in-frame sequences with V and J called but not all clones. Of the missing ones, under half trace to an unresolved V gene in checked studies; the others have no known cause. The sample table shows some 210,000 clones, and about four fifths are seen once. The leading ten clones occupy 12% of the sample. Material for sequencing was peripheral blood. Every receptor here comes from a woman aged 35 to 49 with acute or convalescent COVID-19.

CDR3 residues: CASSHIRDRVNSGNTIYF. CDR3 coding DNA: TGCGCCAGCAGCCATATTCGGGACAGGGTTAACTCTGGAAACACCATATATTTT. This chain connects TRBV4-1 to TRBJ1-3, with 9 bases that match TRBD1. The CDR3 sequence is 18 residues long. Trimming took 3 bases from V and 0 from J; bases not matched to a gene: 9. Germline CDR1 reads MGHRA; CDR2 reads YSYEKL.

The chain carries TRBV25-1 and TRBJ2-2; TRBD2 matches 10 bases. The CDR3 contains 15 residues. Germline loops: CDR1 MGHDK, CDR2 SYGVNS. After removal of 5 bases from V and 4 bases from J, the junction contained 4 bases not matched to a gene. The CDR3 spells CASSFPSGSTGELFF. As DNA, the CDR3 is TGTGCCAGCAGTTTCCCTAGCGGGAGCACCGGGGAGCTGTTTTTT.

The rearrangement links TRBV6-5 to TRBJ1-1; D might be TRBD1 (5 bases). Trimming stripped 6 bases from V and 0 bases from J, with 14 bases between. Germline V gene data show CDR1 as MNHEY and CDR2 as SVGAGI. This CDR3 comprises 15 residues. The CDR3 bases are TGTGCCAGCAGAACAGGATTTCAAATGAACACTGAAGCTTTCTTT. It is translated as CASRTGFQMNTEAFF.

This chain joins TRBV5-6 and TRBJ2-5; 9 bases are a match to TRBD1. CDR3 length equals 16 residues. The V and J ends lost 0 bases and 4 bases, in that order; junction bases with no gene match: 7. CDR1 and CDR2 (germline): SGHDT, YYEEEE. In DNA, the CDR3 is TGTGCCAGCAGCTTGGGAGGACAGGGGTACACAGAGACCCAGTACTTC. Translation: CASSLGGQGYTETQYF.

This chain uses TRBV9 with TRBJ1-4, with TRBD1 identical over 11 bases. V was pared by 0 bases and J by 8 bases, with 6 bases of the junction left unmatched. The CDR3 is 16 residues long. Per germline, CDR1 SGDLS and CDR2 YYNGEE. As DNA, the CDR3 is TGTGCCAGCAGCGTAGGCGGACAGGGGGCCGGAGAAAAACTGTTTTTT. Translation gives CASSVGGQGAGEKLFF.

This chain links TRBV3-1 (or the pseudogene TRBV3-2) with TRBJ2-7, with 10 bases aligning to TRBD1. This CDR3 spans 16 amino acids. Germline CDR1 LGHDT, CDR2 YNNKEL (reference sequence). Losses at the gene ends were 2 bases for V and 9 bases for J; bases not matched to a gene: 13. DNA of the CDR3: TGTGCCAGCAGCCAAAGGAGACAGGGGGCATCTTTCGGGCAGTACTTC. This sequence encodes CASSQRRQGASFGQYF.